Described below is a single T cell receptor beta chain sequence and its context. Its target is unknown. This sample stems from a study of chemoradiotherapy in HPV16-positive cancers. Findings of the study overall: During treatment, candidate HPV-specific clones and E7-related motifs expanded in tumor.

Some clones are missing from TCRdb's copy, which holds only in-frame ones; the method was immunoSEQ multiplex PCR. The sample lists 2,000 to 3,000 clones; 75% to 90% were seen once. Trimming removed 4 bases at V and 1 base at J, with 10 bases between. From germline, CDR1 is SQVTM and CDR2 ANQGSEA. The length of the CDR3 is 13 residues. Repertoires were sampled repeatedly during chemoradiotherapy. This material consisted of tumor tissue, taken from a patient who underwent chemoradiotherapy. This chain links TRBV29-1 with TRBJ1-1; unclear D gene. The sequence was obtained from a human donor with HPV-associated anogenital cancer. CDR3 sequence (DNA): TGCAGCGTTGTGGCCCAACCGAACACTGAAGCTTTCTTT. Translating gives CSVVAQPNTEAFF.